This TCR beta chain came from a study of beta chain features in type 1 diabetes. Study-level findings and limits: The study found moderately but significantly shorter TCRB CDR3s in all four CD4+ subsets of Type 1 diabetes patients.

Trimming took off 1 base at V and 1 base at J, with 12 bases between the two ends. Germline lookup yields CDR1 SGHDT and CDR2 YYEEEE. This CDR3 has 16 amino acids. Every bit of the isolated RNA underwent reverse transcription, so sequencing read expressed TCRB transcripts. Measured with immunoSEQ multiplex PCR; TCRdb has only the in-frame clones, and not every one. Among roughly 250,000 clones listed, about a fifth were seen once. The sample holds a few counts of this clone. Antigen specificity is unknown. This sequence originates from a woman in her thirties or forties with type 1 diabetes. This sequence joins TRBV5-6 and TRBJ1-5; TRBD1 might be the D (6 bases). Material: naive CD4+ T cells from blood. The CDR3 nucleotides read TGTGCCAGCAGCTTGCAGGGGCTGAGCAGCAATCAGCCCCAGCATTTT. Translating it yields CASSLQGLSSNQPQHF.